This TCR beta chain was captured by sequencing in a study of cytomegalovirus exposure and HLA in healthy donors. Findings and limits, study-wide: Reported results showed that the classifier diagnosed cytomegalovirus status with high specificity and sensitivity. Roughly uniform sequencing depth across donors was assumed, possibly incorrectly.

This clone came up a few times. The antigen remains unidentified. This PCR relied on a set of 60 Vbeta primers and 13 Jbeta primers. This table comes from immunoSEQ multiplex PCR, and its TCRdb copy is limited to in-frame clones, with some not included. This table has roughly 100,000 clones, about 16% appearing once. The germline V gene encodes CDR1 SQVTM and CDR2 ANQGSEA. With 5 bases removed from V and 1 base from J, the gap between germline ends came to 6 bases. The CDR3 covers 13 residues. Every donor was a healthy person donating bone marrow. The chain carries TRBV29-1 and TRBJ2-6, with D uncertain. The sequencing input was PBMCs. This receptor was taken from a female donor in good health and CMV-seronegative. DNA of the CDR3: TGCAGCGTTCGAGATTCTGGGGCCAACGTCCTGACTTTC. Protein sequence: CSVRDSGANVLTF.